These 20 T cell receptor beta chains were all obtained from the same sample, sequenced in a study of blood T cell repertoires in COVID-19. The assay was immunoSEQ multiplex PCR, and TCRdb's table has in-frame clones only and misses some. The data hold approximately 52,000 clones, with about nine tenths observed a single time. The sequenced material came from peripheral blood. The receptor set was obtained from a human donor in a cohort sampled during active COVID-19.

The chain has TRBV24-1 and TRBJ2-3; possible D gene TRBD2, 7 bases. The CDR3 runs 15 residues. V was shortened by 4 bases and J by 3 bases, with 13 bases between the two germline ends. Germline loops: CDR1 KGHDR, CDR2 SFDVKD. This CDR3 is CATSEGGRGTDTQYF. Written as DNA, the CDR3 is TGTGCCACCAGTGAGGGGGGGCGAGGGACAGATACGCAGTATTTT.

CDR3 protein: CASSFNRNTEAFF. The CDR3 bases are TGTGCCAGCAGCTTTAACAGGAACACTGAAGCTTTCTTT. The gene calls are TRBV11-3 and TRBJ1-1; no firm D call. Germline V CDR1 and CDR2: SGHNT, YENEEA. This CDR3 comprises 13 residues. The germline V and J ends were trimmed by 3 bases and 1 base, with 6 bases remaining between them.

This chain connects TRBV5-1 to TRBJ2-4; 9 bases map to TRBD2. The CDR3 spans 17 residues. The J segment lost 5 bases and the V segment lost 0 bases, leaving 9 bases of the junction unmatched. Germline CDR1 reads SGHRS; CDR2 reads YFSETQ. Here the CDR3 reads CASSLGASGTSQNIQYF. The CDR3 DNA sequence: TGCGCCAGCAGCTTGGGAGCTAGCGGGACATCCCAAAACATTCAGTACTTC.

V usage is TRBV15 and J usage is TRBJ2-7; D may be TRBD2 (6 bases). The germline gives CDR1 LNHNV, CDR2 YYDKDF (reference sequence). V lost 5 bases, J lost 6 bases, and 20 bases lay in between. The CDR3 has 15 residues. The CDR3 DNA is TGTGCCACCAGCTCCCCCCTGGCTCCCGGGAGCGAGCAGTACTTC. This codes for CATSSPLAPGSEQYF.

The rearrangement joins TRBV19 to TRBJ2-1; 7 nucleotides line up with TRBD2. In germline, CDR1 is LNHDA, CDR2 SQIVND (reference sequence). The CDR3 covers 13 residues. J was trimmed by 7 bases and V by 5 bases; bases with no gene match: 5. CDR3 protein: CASSPGRRNEQFF. CDR3 nucleotide sequence: TGTGCCAGTAGTCCCGGGAGGCGGAATGAGCAGTTCTTC.

The gene calls are TRBV7-8 and TRBJ1-5, with D hard to call. The CDR3 length is 15 residues. Germline V lookup: CDR1 SGHVS, CDR2 FQNEAQ. Trimming removed 5 bases at V and 3 bases at J, with 14 bases between. The CDR3 sequence is CASSTGFSPNQPQHF. The CDR3, as DNA: TGTGCCAGCAGCACCGGGTTTAGCCCCAATCAGCCCCAGCATTTT.

The chain combines TRBV5-1 with TRBJ2-5; 8 bases agree with TRBD1. The germline CDR1 and CDR2 sequences are SGHRS and YFSETQ. The CDR3 runs 13 residues. The trim removed 5 bases at V and 7 bases at J, leaving 7 bases unmatched. Here the CDR3 DNA reads TGCGCCAGCAGGGGGACAGGAGGGGTGACCCAGTACTTC. Protein: CASRGTGGVTQYF.

The V and J genes are TRBV15 and TRBJ1-5; D perhaps matches TRBD1 (5 bases). Per the germline V gene, CDR1 is LNHNV and CDR2 is YYDKDF (reference sequence). The CDR3 is 17 residues long. V was pared by 0 bases and J by 4 bases, with 16 bases between. The CDR3 nucleotides read TGTGCCACCAGCAGAGAAGGGTTTCCGGGGGGGAATCAGCCCCAGCATTTT. This gives the protein CATSREGFPGGNQPQHF.

The V call is TRBV9, the J call TRBJ2-1; perhaps TRBD1 as D (6 bases). V lost 2 bases and J 4 bases, leaving 16 bases between the germline ends. The CDR3 runs to 16 residues. CDR1 SGDLS and CDR2 YYNGEE come from the germline V gene. CDR3 nucleotide sequence: TGTGCCAGCAGCGTCAATGCCTTGGACAGTTACAATGAGCAGTTCTTC. Protein sequence: CASSVNALDSYNEQFF.

This clone has more than one count but fewer than ten. The chain carries TRBV12-1 and TRBJ1-5; the DNA was not compared with TRBD1, the D call given in the table. TRBV12-1 is classified as a pseudogene. This CDR3 has 16 amino acids. CDR3 DNA: TGTGCCAGCAGCGATTGGACAGGGGGCATCAATCAGCCCCAGCATTTT. Its protein product is CASSDWTGGINQPQHF.

CDR3 amino acids: CASSVAWGGNSPLHF. For the CDR3, the DNA is TGTGCCAGCAGCGTAGCTTGGGGGGGTAATTCACCCCTCCACTTT. V gene TRBV9 combines with J gene TRBJ1-6, with a weak D call TRBD1 (5 bases). Trimming left V 0 bases short and J 6 bases short, with 10 bases between. The CDR3 consists of 15 residues. The V gene's germline CDR1 is SGDLS and CDR2 YYNGEE.

This rearrangement joins TRBV7-3 to TRBJ2-3; D is possibly TRBD1 (5 bases). This CDR3 is built from 14 residues. Between the trimmed V and J ends, which lost 3 bases and 1 base, there was a span of 8 bases. Germline CDR1 reads SGHTA; CDR2 reads FQGTGA. The CDR3 loop reads CASSLGRGTDTQYF. In nucleotides, the CDR3 is TGTGCCAGCAGCTTGGGCAGGGGCACAGATACGCAGTATTTT. The full variable domain, completed using reference TRBV7-3 and TRBJ2-3, is GAGVSQTPSNKVTEKGKYVELRCDPISGHTALYWYRQSLGQGPEFLIYFQGTGAADDSGLPNDRFFAVRPEGSVSTLKIQRTERGDSAVYLCASSLGRGTDTQYFGPGTRLTVL.

J is TRBJ2-1 and V is TRBV21-1; the table names TRBD2, a call not compared with the DNA. TRBV21-1 is designated a pseudogene. The CDR3 has 11 residues. CDR3 sequence reads: CALSAPDEQFF. DNA of the CDR3: TGTGCCCTAAGCGCCCCCGATGAGCAGTTCTTC.

This clone showed up just once. The chain employs TRBV18 and TRBJ2-1, with 11 bases that match TRBD2. Trimming cost V 4 bases and J 1 base; bases outside gene matches: 3. Germline V gives CDR1 KGHSH, CDR2 LQKENI. This CDR3 region has 16 residues. CDR3 sequence (DNA): TGTGCCAGCTCACTGGGGACTAGCGGTTCCTACAATGAGCAGTTCTTC. Its protein is CASSLGTSGSYNEQFF.

This chain links TRBV20-1 with TRBJ1-3, with a possible D match to TRBD1 (5 bases). Germline CDR1 and CDR2: DFQATT and SNEGSKA (reference sequence). V gave up 3 bases and J gave up 4 bases, with 13 bases separating them. The CDR3 is 14 residues long. Here the CDR3 reads CSASARARGNTIYF. DNA for the CDR3: TGCAGTGCTAGTGCCAGGGCCCGAGGAAACACCATATATTTT.

This chain uses TRBV29-1 with TRBJ1-1; 10 nucleotides line up with TRBD1. CDR3 length: 12 amino acids. V lost 4 bases and J lost 5; bases outside the gene matches: 1. Germline loops: CDR1 SQVTM, CDR2 ANQGSEA. The CDR3 protein is CSVGQGATEAFF. CDR3 coding DNA: TGCAGCGTTGGACAGGGGGCTACTGAAGCTTTCTTT.

V usage is TRBV18 and J usage is TRBJ2-1; TRBD2 aligns across 8 bases. Germline values: CDR1 KGHSH, CDR2 LQKENI. The CDR3 extends over 16 amino acids. V was pared by 3 bases and J by 14 bases, with 18 bases of the junction left unmatched. CDR3 DNA sequence: TGTGCCAGCTCACCCTCCGAACTAGCGGCACTTTCTTGGGAGTTCTTC. It is translated as CASSPSELAALSWEFF.

The rearrangement uses TRBV11-2 and TRBJ2-7; the match to TRBD1 covers 9 bases. Germline-derived CDR1 and CDR2 are SGHAT and FQNNGV. Trimming removed 1 base from V and 4 bases from J; junction bases left unmatched: 5. This CDR3 region has 15 residues. Here the CDR3 reads CASSLVGTGSYEQYF. The CDR3 nucleotides are TGTGCCAGCAGCTTAGTAGGGACAGGGTCGTACGAGCAGTACTTC.

The chain recombines TRBV2 with TRBJ2-3; TRBD2 is a possible D gene (6 bases). The CDR3 spans 14 residues. Germline CDR1 SNHLY, CDR2 FYNNEI. V shed 6 bases and J shed 0 bases, with 10 bases lying between them. As DNA, the CDR3 is TGTGCCAGCAGCGGACTACGTAGCACAGATACGCAGTATTTT. The encoded protein is CASSGLRSTDTQYF.

The sample holds a few counts of this clone. The chain joins TRBV2 to TRBJ1-5; unclear D gene. V lost 6 bases and J lost 0, with 12 bases in between. The V gene's germline CDR1 is SNHLY and CDR2 FYNNEI. This CDR3 has 15 amino acids. Here the CDR3 reads CASSLEGSSNQPQHF. The CDR3 region has the DNA TGTGCCAGCAGCTTGGAGGGATCTAGCAATCAGCCCCAGCATTTT.